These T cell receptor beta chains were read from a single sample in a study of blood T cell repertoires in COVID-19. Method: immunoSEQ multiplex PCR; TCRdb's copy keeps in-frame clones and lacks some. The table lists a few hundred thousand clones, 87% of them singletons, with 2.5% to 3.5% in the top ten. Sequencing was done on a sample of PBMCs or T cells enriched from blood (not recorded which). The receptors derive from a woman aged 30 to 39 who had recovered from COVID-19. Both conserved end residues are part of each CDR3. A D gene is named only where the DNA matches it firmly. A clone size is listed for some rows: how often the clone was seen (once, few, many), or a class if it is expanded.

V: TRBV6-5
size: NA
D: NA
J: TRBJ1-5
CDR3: CASSRGGDGQPQHF

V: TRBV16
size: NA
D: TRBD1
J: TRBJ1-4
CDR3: CASSQWRRDRGEKLFF

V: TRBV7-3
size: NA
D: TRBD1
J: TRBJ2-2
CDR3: CASSLMTGQGSNGELFF

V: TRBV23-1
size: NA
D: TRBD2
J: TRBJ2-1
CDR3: CASSLGTTGTSGYQQFF

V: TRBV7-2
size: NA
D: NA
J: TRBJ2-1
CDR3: CASSLLHLGGQFF

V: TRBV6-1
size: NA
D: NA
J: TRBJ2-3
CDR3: CASSEVSGAYTDTQYF

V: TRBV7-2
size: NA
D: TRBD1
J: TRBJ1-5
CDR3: CASSLGTGPNQPQHF

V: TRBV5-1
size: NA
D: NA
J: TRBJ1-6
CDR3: CASSLDPGEGSPLHF

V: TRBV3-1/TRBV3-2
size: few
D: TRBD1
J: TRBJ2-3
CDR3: CASSQQTGADTQYF

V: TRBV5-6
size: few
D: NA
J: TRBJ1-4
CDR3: CASSSYHVETNEKLFF

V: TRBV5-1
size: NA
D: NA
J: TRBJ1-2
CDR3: CASSLGADYYGYTF

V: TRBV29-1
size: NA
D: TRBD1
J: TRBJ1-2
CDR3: CGGTDLYGYTF

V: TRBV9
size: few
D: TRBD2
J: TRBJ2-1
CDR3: CATTPAGGQNEQFF

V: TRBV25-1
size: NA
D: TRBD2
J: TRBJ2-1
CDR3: CATLLAGGNEQFF

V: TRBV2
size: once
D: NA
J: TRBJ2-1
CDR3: CASDTGGLNEQFF

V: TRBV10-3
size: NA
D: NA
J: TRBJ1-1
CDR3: CAIRAYTEAFF

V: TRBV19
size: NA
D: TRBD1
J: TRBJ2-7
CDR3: CASSLRDSTYEQYF

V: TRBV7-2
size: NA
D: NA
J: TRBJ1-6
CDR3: CASRPSGGRGSPLHF

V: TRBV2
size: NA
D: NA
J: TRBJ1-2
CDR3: CASSEQGFTGYTF

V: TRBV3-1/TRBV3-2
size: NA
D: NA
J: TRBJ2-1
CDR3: CASSQGGREIYNEQFF

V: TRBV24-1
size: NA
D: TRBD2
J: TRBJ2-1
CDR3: CASGAGGGNEQFF

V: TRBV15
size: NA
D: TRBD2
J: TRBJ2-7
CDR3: CATSSNPSGSFYEQYF

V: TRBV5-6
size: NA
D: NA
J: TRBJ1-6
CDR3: CASSLSQAHSYNSPLHF

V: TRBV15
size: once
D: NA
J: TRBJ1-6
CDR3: CATSRQGYNSPLHF

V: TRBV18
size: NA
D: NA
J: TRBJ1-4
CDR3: CASSPSEGGDEKLFF

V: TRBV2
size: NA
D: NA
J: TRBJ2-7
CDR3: CASSERGWEQYF